This T cell receptor beta chain was recorded in a study of T-cell memory formation after mild COVID-19. Remarks on this clonotype: Its antigen is unidentified.

Germline V CDR1 and CDR2: DFQATT, SNEGSKA (reference sequence). CDR3 length equals 14 residues. The ends lost 4 bases at V and 5 bases at J; junction bases unmatched: 8. Amplification by 5'RACE using constant-segment primers produced TCR alpha and TCR beta cDNA libraries that carried sample barcodes and UMIs. One entry per CDR3 protein, called by TCRdb with MiXCR from the 5' RACE reads. Among more than 400,000 distinct CDR3 sequences, about 18% were seen once, and the ten largest hold approximately 13%. The study, taken as a whole, reports: The study found balanced CD4/CD8 in clones contracting day 15 to 85 and a CD4+ lean in later expanders. That cross-reactive memory joined was suggested by some responding clones appearing in pre-infection memory.

The TCR comes from an adult woman who had mild COVID-19 (a few samples of this study predate the infection). Cell type and time point are not known. The rearrangement links TRBV20-1 to TRBJ2-1; 7 bases map to TRBD2. Material for sequencing was PBMCs or a T cell subset sorted from them (not recorded which). The CDR3 loop is CSATGGRGDNEQFF. The DNA for the CDR3 is TGCAGTGCTACGGGCGGACGGGGGGACAATGAGCAGTTCTTC.